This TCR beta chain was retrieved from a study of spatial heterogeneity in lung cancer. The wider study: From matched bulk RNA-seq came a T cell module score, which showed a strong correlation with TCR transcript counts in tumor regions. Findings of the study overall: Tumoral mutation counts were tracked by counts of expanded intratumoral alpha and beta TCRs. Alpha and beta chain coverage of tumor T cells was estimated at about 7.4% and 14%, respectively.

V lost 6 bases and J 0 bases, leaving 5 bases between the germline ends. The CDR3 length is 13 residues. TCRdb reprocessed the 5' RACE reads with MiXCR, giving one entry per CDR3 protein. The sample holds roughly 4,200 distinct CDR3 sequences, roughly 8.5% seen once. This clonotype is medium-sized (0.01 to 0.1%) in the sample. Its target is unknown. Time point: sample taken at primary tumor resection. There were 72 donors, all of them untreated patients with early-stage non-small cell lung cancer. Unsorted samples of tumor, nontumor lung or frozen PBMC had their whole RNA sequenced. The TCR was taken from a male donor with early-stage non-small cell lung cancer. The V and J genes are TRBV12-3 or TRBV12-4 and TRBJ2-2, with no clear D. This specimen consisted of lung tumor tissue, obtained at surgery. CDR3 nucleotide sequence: TGTGCCAGCAGACGACCGAACACCGGGGAGCTGTTTTTT. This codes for CASRRPNTGELFF.